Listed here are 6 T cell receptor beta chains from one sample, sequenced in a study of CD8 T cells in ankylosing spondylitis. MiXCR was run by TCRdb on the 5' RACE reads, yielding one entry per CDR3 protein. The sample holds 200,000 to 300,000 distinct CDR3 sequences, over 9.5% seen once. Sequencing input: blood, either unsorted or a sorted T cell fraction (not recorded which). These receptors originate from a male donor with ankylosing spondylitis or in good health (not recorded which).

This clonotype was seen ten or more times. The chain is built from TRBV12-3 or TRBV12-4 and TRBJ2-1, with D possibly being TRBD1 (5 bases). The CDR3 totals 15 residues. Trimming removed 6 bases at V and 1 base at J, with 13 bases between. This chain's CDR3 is CASSRQRTSYNEQFF. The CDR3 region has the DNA TGTGCCAGCAGCAGACAGCGTACTTCCTACAATGAGCAGTTCTTC.

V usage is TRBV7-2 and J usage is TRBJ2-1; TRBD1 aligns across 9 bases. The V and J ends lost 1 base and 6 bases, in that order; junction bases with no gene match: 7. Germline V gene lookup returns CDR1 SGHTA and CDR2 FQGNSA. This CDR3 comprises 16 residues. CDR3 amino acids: CASSLEGDRVGNEQFF. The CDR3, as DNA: TGTGCCAGCAGCTTAGAGGGGGACAGGGTAGGCAATGAGCAGTTCTTC.

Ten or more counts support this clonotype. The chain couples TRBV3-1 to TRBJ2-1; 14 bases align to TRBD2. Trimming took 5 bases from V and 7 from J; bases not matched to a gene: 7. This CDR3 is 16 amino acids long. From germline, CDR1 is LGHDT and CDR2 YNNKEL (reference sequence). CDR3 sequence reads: CASSYAGTSGGNEQFF. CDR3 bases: TGTGCCAGCAGCTACGCCGGGACTAGCGGGGGAAATGAGCAGTTCTTC.

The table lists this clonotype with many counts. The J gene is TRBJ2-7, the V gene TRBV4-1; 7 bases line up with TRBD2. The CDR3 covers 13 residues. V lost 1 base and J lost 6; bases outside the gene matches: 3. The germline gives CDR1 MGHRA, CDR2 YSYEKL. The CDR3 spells CASSQVLAREQYF. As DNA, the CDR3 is TGCGCCAGCAGCCAAGTACTAGCGCGCGAGCAGTACTTC.

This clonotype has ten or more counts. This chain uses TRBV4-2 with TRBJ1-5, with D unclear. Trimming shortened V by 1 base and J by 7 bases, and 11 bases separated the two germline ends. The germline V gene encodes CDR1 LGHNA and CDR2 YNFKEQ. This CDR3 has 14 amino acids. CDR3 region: CASSQGRGGQPQHF. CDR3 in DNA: TGTGCCAGCAGCCAAGGGCGGGGAGGACAGCCCCAGCATTTT.

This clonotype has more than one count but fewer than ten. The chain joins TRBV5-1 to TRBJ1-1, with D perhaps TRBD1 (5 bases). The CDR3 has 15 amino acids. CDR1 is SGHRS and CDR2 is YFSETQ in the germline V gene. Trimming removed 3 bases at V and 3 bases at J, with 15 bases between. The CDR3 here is CASSWGTVRDTEAFF. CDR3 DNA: TGCGCCAGCAGCTGGGGGACCGTTAGAGACACTGAAGCTTTCTTT.